This TCR beta chain was profiled in a study of identical twins. Trimming removed 6 bases from V and 0 bases from J; junction bases left unmatched: 8. Germline values: CDR1 LNHDA, CDR2 SQIVND (reference sequence). This CDR3 has 16 amino acids. Broader study findings: Models predicted less out-of-frame TCR alpha sharing in monozygotic twins than was found. Alpha sequences that were out-of-frame and twin-shared showed an excess of low generation probability. Insertions were fewer in abundant cord blood beta clonotypes, whereas memory repertoires showed none of this pattern.

TCRdb redid the calling of the 5' RACE reads with MiXCR, one entry per CDR3 protein. The table shows approximately 1.8 million distinct CDR3 sequences, with roughly 35% occurring only once. For this clonotype: No antigen is known for it.

The rearrangement joins TRBV19 to TRBJ1-3; 7 positions match TRBD1. Sequences were obtained from cord blood. The TCR comes from a newborn girl in good health. In DNA, the CDR3 is TGTGCCAGTAGGACCTACCGGGACAGCTCTGGAAACACCATATATTTT. Protein: CASRTYRDSSGNTIYF.